This T cell receptor beta chain was documented in a study of T cells after yellow fever vaccination. Study-wide results and limits: Reappearing after the booster were most of the clones from primary vaccination (around 95% CD4, around 88% CD8).

This clonotype came up many times. Its specificity is not known. TCRdb fed the 5' RACE reads into MiXCR, producing one record per CDR3 protein. Here the sample spans about 320,000 distinct CDR3 sequences, approximately 4.3% being singletons. The TCR was taken from a man aged 18 to 29 who received the YFV17D yellow fever vaccine. Source: PBMCs, taken 15 days after the yellow fever booster vaccination.

CDR3: CASSPTTNTGELFF. CDR3 coding DNA: TGTGCCAGCAGCCCGACCACGAACACCGGGGAGCTGTTTTTT. The chain combines TRBV6-2 or TRBV6-3 with TRBJ2-2; D remains ambiguous. This CDR3 spans 14 amino acids. The V and J ends lost 6 bases and 0 bases respectively, with 8 bases between them. Per the germline V gene, CDR1 is MNHEY and CDR2 is SVGEGT.